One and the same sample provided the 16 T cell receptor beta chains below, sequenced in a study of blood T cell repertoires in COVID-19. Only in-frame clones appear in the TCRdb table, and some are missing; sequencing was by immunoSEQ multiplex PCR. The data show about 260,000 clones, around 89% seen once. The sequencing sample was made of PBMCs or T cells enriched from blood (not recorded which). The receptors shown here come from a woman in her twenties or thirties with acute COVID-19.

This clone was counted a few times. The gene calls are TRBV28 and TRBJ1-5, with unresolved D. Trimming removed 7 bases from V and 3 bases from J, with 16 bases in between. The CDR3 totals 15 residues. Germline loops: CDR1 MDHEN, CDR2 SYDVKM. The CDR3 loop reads CASNPSQSYNQPQHF. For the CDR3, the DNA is TGTGCCAGCAACCCCTCACAGAGTTACAATCAGCCCCAGCATTTT. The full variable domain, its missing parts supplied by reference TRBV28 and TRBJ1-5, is DVKVTQSSRYLVKRTGEKVFLECVQDMDHENMFWYRQDPGLGLRLIYFSYDVKMKEKGDIPEGYSVSREKKERFSLILESASTNQTSMYLCASNPSQSYNQPQHFGDGTRLSIL.

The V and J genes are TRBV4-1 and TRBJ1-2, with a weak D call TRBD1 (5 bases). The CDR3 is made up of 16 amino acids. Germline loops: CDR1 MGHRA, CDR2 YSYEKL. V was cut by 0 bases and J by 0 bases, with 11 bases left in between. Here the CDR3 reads CASSQEGEVANYGYTF. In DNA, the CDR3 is TGCGCCAGCAGCCAAGAAGGGGAGGTTGCTAACTATGGCTACACCTTC.

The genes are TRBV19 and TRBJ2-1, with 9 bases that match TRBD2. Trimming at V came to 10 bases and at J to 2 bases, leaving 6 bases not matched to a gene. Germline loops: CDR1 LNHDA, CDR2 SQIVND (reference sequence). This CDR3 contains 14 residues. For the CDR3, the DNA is TGTGCCACTATAGCGGGAGACCCCTACAATGAGCAGTTCTTC. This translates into CATIAGDPYNEQFF. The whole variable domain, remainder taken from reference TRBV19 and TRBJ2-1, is DGGITQSPKYLFRKEGQNVTLSCEQNLNHDAMYWYRQDPGQGLRLIYYSQIVNDFQKGDIAEGYSVSREKKESFPLTVTSAQKNPTAFYLCATIAGDPYNEQFFGPGTRLTVL.

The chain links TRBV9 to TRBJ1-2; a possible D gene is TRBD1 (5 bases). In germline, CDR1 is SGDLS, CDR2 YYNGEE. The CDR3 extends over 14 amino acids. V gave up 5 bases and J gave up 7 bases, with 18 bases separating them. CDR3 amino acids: CASRDSSTGGGYTF. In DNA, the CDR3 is TGTGCCAGCAGAGACAGCTCTACGGGGGGTGGCTACACCTTC.

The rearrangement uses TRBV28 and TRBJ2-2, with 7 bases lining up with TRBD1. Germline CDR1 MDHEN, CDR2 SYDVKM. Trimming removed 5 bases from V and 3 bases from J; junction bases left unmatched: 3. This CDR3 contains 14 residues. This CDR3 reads CASSETGYTGELFF. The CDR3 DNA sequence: TGTGCCAGCAGTGAGACAGGGTACACCGGGGAGCTGTTTTTT. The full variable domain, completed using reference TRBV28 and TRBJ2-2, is DVKVTQSSRYLVKRTGEKVFLECVQDMDHENMFWYRQDPGLGLRLIYFSYDVKMKEKGDIPEGYSVSREKKERFSLILESASTNQTSMYLCASSETGYTGELFFGEGSRLTVL.

CDR3 nucleotide sequence: TGTGCCAGCAGATCCTCGACAGGGTTCGGCTATGGCTACACCTTC. Translation: CASRSSTGFGYGYTF. The chain employs TRBV28 and TRBJ1-2; 7 bases match TRBD1. The V gene's germline CDR1 is MDHEN and CDR2 SYDVKM. The J segment lost 4 bases and the V segment lost 6 bases, leaving 11 bases of the junction unmatched. This CDR3 has 15 residues.

CDR3 DNA sequence: TGTGCCAGCTCACAGACGAGCGGGACCTCCTACAATGAGCAGTTCTTC. This gives the protein CASSQTSGTSYNEQFF. This chain uses TRBV18 with TRBJ2-1; 7 positions match TRBD2. Germline CDR1 reads KGHSH; CDR2 reads LQKENI. The CDR3 covers 16 residues. V lost 4 bases to trimming and J lost 0 bases; unmatched junction nucleotides: 6.

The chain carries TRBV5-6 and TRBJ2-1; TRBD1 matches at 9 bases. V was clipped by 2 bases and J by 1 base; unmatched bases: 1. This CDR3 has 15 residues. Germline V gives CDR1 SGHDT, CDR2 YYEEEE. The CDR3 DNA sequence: TGTGCCAGCAGCTTAGGGACAGGGTCCTACAATGAGCAGTTCTTC. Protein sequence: CASSLGTGSYNEQFF.

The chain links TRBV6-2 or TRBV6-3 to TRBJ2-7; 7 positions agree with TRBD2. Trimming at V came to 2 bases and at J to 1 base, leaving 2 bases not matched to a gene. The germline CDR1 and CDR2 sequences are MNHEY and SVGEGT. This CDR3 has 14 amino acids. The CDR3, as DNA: TGTGCCAGCAGTTACCCGGGACTATCCTACGAGCAGTACTTC. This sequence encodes CASSYPGLSYEQYF.

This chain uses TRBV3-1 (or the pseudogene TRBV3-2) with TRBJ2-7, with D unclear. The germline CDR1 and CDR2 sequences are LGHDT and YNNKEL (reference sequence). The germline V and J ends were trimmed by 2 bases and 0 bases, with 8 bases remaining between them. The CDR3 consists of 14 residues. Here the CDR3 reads CASSQRQSSYEQYF. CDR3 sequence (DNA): TGTGCCAGCAGCCAAAGACAAAGCTCCTACGAGCAGTACTTC.

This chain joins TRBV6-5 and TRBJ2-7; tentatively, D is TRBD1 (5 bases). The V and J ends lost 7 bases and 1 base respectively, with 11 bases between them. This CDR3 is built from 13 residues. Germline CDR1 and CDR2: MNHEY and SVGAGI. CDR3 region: CASTTGLSYEQYF. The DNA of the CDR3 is TGTGCCAGCACAACAGGCTTGTCCTACGAGCAGTACTTC.

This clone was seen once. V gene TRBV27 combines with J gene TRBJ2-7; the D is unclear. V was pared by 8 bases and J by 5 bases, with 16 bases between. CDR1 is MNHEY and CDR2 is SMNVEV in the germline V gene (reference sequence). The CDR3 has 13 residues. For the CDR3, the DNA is TGTGCCAGCTCTCCGGCAGGCGCTAACGAGCAGTACTTC. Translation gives CASSPAGANEQYF.

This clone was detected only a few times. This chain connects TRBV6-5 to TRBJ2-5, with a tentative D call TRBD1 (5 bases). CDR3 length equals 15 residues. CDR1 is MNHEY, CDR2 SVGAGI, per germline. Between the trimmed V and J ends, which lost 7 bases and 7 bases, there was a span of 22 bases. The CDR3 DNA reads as TGTGCCAGCAAACTTGGACCAGGGATGCCTTTGACCCAGTACTTC. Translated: CASKLGPGMPLTQYF.

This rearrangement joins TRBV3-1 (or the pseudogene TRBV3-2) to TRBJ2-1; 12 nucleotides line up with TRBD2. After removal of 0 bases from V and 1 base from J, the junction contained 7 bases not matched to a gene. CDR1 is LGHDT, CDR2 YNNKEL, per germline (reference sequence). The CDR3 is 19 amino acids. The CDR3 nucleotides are TGTGCCAGCAGCCAAGATCAGACTAGCGGGAGTGATTCCTACAATGAGCAGTTCTTC. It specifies CASSQDQTSGSDSYNEQFF.

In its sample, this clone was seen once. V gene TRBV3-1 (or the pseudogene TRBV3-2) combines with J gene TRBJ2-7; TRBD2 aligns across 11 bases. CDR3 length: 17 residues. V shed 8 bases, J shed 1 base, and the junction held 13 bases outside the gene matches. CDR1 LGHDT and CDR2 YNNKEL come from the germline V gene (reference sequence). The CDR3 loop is CASPAGTSGRNSYEQYF. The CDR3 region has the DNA TGTGCCAGCCCGGCCGGGACTAGCGGAAGAAATTCCTACGAGCAGTACTTC.

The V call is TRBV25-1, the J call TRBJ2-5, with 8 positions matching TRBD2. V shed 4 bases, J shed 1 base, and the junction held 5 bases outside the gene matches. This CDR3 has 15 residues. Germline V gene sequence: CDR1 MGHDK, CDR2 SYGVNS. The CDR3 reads CASSGTSGPQETQYF. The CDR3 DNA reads TGTGCCAGCAGTGGAACTAGCGGTCCCCAAGAGACCCAGTACTTC.